The rows below give T cell receptor beta chains drawn from one sample of a study of neurological immune-mediated disorders. TCRdb itself ran the 5' RACE reads through MiXCR, one entry per CDR3 protein. The sample carries around 100,000 distinct CDR3 sequences, 11% recorded once. Sequenced input: PBMCs. The receptors shown here come from a female donor with HTLV-1-associated myelopathy (HAM/TSP). Each CDR3 is given with its conserved first and last residue. A D gene is named only where the DNA matches it firmly. Not all rows give a size; the values are once, few, many and, for expanded clones, a class.

j_gene	v_gene	abundance	d_gene	CDR3aa	CDR3nt
TRBJ2-1	TRBV12-3/TRBV12-4	many	TRBD1	CASSLAGQGGYNEQFF	TGTGCCAGCAGTTTAGCAGGACAGGGCGGCTACAATGAGCAGTTCTTC
TRBJ2-1	TRBV5-1	many	TRBD2	CASSLGLAGTSYNEQFF	TGCGCCAGCAGCTTGGGGCTAGCGGGGACCTCCTACAATGAGCAGTTCTTC
TRBJ2-5	TRBV29-1	many	-	CSAREGAETQYF	TGCAGTGCACGGGAGGGGGCGGAGACCCAGTACTTC
TRBJ2-3	TRBV20-1	many	TRBD2	CSARETSGGPGDTQYF	TGCAGTGCTAGGGAGACGTCGGGGGGGCCCGGAGATACGCAGTATTTT
TRBJ2-7	TRBV20-1	many	-	CSARRGSGDHQYF	TGCAGTGCTAGAAGAGGGTCGGGGGACCATCAGTACTTC
TRBJ2-1	TRBV7-2	many	-	CASSSGRSSYNEQFF	TGTGCCAGCAGCTCGGGACGCAGCTCCTACAATGAGCAGTTCTTC
TRBJ1-1	TRBV20-1	once	-	CSARPGLEASF	TGCAGTGCTAGACCAGGCCTTGAAGCTTCCTTT
TRBJ2-1	TRBV10-3	many	TRBD2	CAISESVSGVFRSYNEQFF	TGTGCCATCAGTGAGTCGGTTAGCGGGGTCTTTCGCTCCTACAATGAGCAGTTCTTC
TRBJ1-4	TRBV5-1	many	-	CASSLDRPTNEKLFF	TGCGCCAGCAGCCTTGACCGTCCAACTAATGAAAAACTGTTTTTT
TRBJ2-1	TRBV29-1	many	TRBD2	CSVELVAGSNEQFF	TGCAGCGTTGAGTTAGTAGCGGGGAGCAATGAGCAGTTCTTC
TRBJ2-7	TRBV3-1	many	TRBD1	CASSQTTGSNEQYF	TGTGCCAGCAGCCAAACGACAGGGTCGAACGAGCAGTACTTC
TRBJ2-5	TRBV20-1	many	TRBD1	CSYQGEQGQETQYF	TGCAGTTATCAAGGGGAACAGGGGCAAGAGACCCAGTACTTC
TRBJ2-3	TRBV3-1	many	-	CASSQDRGGTQYF	TGTGCCAGCAGCCAAGATCGAGGGGGTACGCAGTATTTT
TRBJ2-1	TRBV20-1	-	-	CSALEGRSYNEQFF	TGCAGTGCTCTTGAGGGCAGATCCTACAATGAGCAGTTCTTC
TRBJ2-7	TRBV7-2	-	TRBD2	CASSPTTGTSGSYEQYF	TGTGCCAGCAGCCCCACCACCGGGACTAGCGGCTCCTACGAGCAGTACTTC
TRBJ2-2	TRBV7-3	many	-	CASSLMGGPGELFF	TGTGCCAGCAGCTTAATGGGGGGGCCCGGGGAGCTGTTTTTT
TRBJ2-3	TRBV10-3	many	-	CAISEGGDTQYF	TGTGCCATCAGTGAGGGGGGAGATACGCAGTATTTT
TRBJ2-2	TRBV5-1	many	-	CASRAGAESMRELFF	TGCGCCAGCAGAGCGGGCGCGGAGAGCATGAGGGAGCTGTTTTTT
TRBJ1-1	TRBV9	-	-	CASSAGGAGQTEAFF	TGTGCCAGCAGCGCCGGAGGGGCAGGGCAGACTGAAGCTTTCTTT
TRBJ2-1	TRBV6-2/TRBV6-3	-	TRBD2	CASSGTSYRNEQFF	TGTGCCAGCTCAGGGACTAGTTATCGGAATGAGCAGTTCTTC
TRBJ1-1	TRBV20-1	many	-	CSASPDPNTEAFF	TGCAGTGCTTCACCAGATCCTAACACTGAAGCTTTCTTT
TRBJ1-4	TRBV6-5	many	-	CVSRRQIATNEKLFF	TGTGTCAGCAGGCGACAGATTGCAACTAATGAAAAACTGTTTTTT
TRBJ1-5	TRBV20-1	-	-	CSAAKPLEGAIQPQHF	TGCAGTGCCGCGAAACCGTTGGAGGGCGCGATTCAGCCCCAGCATTTT
TRBJ2-5	TRBV2	-	-	CASSVGPQETQYF	TGTGCCAGCAGCGTCGGACCTCAAGAGACCCAGTACTTC
TRBJ1-3	TRBV12-3/TRBV12-4	many	-	CASSLGTSGNTIYF	TGTGCCAGCAGTTTAGGGACCTCTGGAAACACCATATATTTT
TRBJ2-3	TRBV20-1	many	-	CSATREGKGTDTQYF	TGCAGTGCTACCAGGGAAGGGAAGGGCACAGATACGCAGTATTTT
TRBJ2-1	TRBV5-6	many	TRBD2	CASGRLAGVNEQFF	TGTGCCAGCGGGAGACTAGCGGGGGTCAATGAGCAGTTCTTC
TRBJ1-5	TRBV20-1	-	-	CSARSLSNQPQHF	TGCAGTGCTAGGTCCCTCAGCAATCAGCCCCAGCATTTT
TRBJ2-4	TRBV20-1	many	-	CSAELGGWPKNIQYF	TGCAGTGCCGAACTAGGGGGATGGCCCAAAAACATTCAGTACTTC
TRBJ2-3	TRBV7-9	few	TRBD2	CASSPGTSSTDTQYF	TGTGCCAGCAGCCCCGGGACTAGCAGCACAGATACGCAGTATTTT
TRBJ2-7	TRBV5-1	many	TRBD2	CASSPGTSGGYSYEQYF	TGCGCCAGCAGTCCCGGGACTAGCGGGGGTTACTCCTACGAGCAGTACTTC
TRBJ2-1	TRBV24-1	few	TRBD1	CATSVSTGPSLFLNEQFF	TGTGCCACCAGTGTCTCGACAGGGCCTTCATTATTTTTAAATGAGCAGTTCTTC
TRBJ1-4	TRBV5-1	many	-	CASSQTGKGEKLFF	TGCGCCAGCAGCCAAACAGGGAAAGGCGAAAAACTGTTTTTT